Presented here are 22 T cell receptor beta chains from one specimen sequenced in a study of T cells after yellow fever vaccination. TCRdb analysed the 5' RACE reads with MiXCR anew, one entry per CDR3 protein. The table shows fewer than 150,000 distinct CDR3 sequences, with 7.7% occurring only once. Sequencing used CD4+ T cells sorted from PBMCs, obtained 5 days after the yellow fever booster vaccination. These TCRs come from a man younger than 40 who received the YFV17D yellow fever vaccine.

This clonotype was seen ten or more times. This sequence joins TRBV20-1 and TRBJ1-4; D is unclear. The germline V and J ends were trimmed by 7 bases and 5 bases, with 11 bases remaining between them. Germline CDR1 DFQATT, CDR2 SNEGSKA (reference sequence). The CDR3 loop spans 12 amino acids. Here the CDR3 reads CSVSRGNEKLFF. The DNA for the CDR3 is TGCAGTGTTAGCCGTGGAAATGAAAAACTGTTTTTT.

In its sample, this clonotype was seen a few times. The chain joins TRBV24-1 to TRBJ2-7; 8 bases are a match to TRBD1. In germline, CDR1 is KGHDR, CDR2 SFDVKD. Trimming took 3 bases from V and 5 from J; bases not matched to a gene: 11. This CDR3 is 16 amino acids long. For the CDR3, the DNA is TGTGCCACCAGTGATGGGGCCGGGACAGGCAGGAACGAGCAGTACTTC. As protein: CATSDGAGTGRNEQYF.

In this sample, this clonotype turned up many times. This sequence joins TRBV20-1 and TRBJ2-7, with a weak D call TRBD2 (7 bases). Between the trimmed V and J ends, which lost 0 bases and 5 bases, there was a span of 17 bases. The CDR3 is 15 amino acids. In germline, CDR1 is DFQATT, CDR2 SNEGSKA (reference sequence). In nucleotides, the CDR3 is TGCAGTGCTAGAGATGGGGGGGGCGCACACCACGAGCAGTACTTC. It codes for CSARDGGGAHHEQYF.

The table lists this clonotype with many counts. The rearrangement joins TRBV10-3 to TRBJ2-6; D is perhaps TRBD1 (5 bases). Looked up from germline, CDR1 is ENHRY and CDR2 is SYGVKD. The germline V and J ends were trimmed by 7 bases and 0 bases, with 7 bases remaining between them. CDR3 length equals 14 residues. The DNA of the CDR3 is TGTGCCATCAAGGGGTACTCTGGGGCCAACGTCCTGACTTTC. Protein: CAIKGYSGANVLTF.

Note on this clonotype: This may be a read error: a much more frequent sequence differs by one nucleotide. The chain couples TRBV23-1 to TRBJ2-7; TRBD2 matches at 7 bases. TRBV23-1 is assigned to the ORF class and has an uncertain function. With V trimmed by 8 bases and J by 0 bases, 10 bases remained unmatched. This CDR3 has 15 amino acids. CDR3 region: CASGTSEGSSYEQYF. CDR3 in DNA: TGCGCCAGCGGTACTAGCGAGGGAAGCTCCTACGAGCAGTACTTC.

The chain carries TRBV20-1 and TRBJ2-7; 10 nucleotides line up with TRBD2. Germline V gene sequence: CDR1 DFQATT, CDR2 SNEGSKA (reference sequence). The CDR3 extends over 15 amino acids. The V gene end was trimmed by 6 bases and the J gene end by 1 base; junction bases not matched to a gene: 9. The CDR3 loop reads CSANSAGGPSYEQYF. DNA of the CDR3: TGCAGTGCCAATTCAGCGGGAGGGCCGTCCTACGAGCAGTACTTC.

This clonotype was seen many times. The genes are TRBV9 and TRBJ2-7; D unresolved. The CDR3 runs 14 residues. Trimming stripped 0 bases from V and 5 bases from J, with 12 bases between. The germline V gene has CDR1 SGDLS and CDR2 YYNGEE. The CDR3 sequence is CASSVGVAGHEQYF. The DNA for the CDR3 is TGTGCCAGCAGCGTAGGTGTCGCTGGGCACGAGCAGTACTTC.

This clonotype was counted only a few times. This rearrangement joins TRBV5-4 to TRBJ2-1, with TRBD1 matching over 8 bases. Trimming took 4 bases from V and 9 from J; bases not matched to a gene: 6. Germline V gene lookup returns CDR1 SGHNT and CDR2 YYREEE (reference sequence). This CDR3 has 13 amino acids. The CDR3 nucleotides read TGTGCCAGCAGCGTGACAGGGGTCAGTGAGCAGTTCTTC. Protein sequence: CASSVTGVSEQFF.

The V call is TRBV5-4, the J call TRBJ2-7; 10 nucleotides match TRBD1. The V segment lost 5 bases and the J segment 3 bases; nucleotides outside the gene matches: 8. CDR1 and CDR2 (germline): SGHNT, YYREEE (reference sequence). There are 15 residues in the CDR3. This CDR3 reads CASSFGQGEFYEQYF. CDR3 bases: TGTGCCAGCAGTTTTGGACAGGGGGAGTTCTACGAGCAGTACTTC.

This clonotype was picked up many times. The chain employs TRBV20-1 and TRBJ1-1; 8 nucleotides match TRBD1. J was trimmed by 5 bases and V by 6 bases; bases with no gene match: 5. The CDR3 length is 12 residues. Germline CDR1 and CDR2: DFQATT and SNEGSKA (reference sequence). The CDR3 nucleotides are TGCAGTGCGTCGAGACAGGGGACTGAAGCTTTCTTT. Translated: CSASRQGTEAFF.

This clonotype has at least ten counts. V is TRBV6-1 and J is TRBJ2-1; no firm D call. Trimming removed 6 bases at V and 3 bases at J, with 15 bases between. Germline values: CDR1 MNHNS, CDR2 SASEGT. This CDR3 spans 15 amino acids. CDR3 sequence (DNA): TGTGCCAGCAGCCAAGGGCTAACAGACTACAATGAGCAGTTCTTC. Its protein product is CASSQGLTDYNEQFF.

This chain uses TRBV5-1 with TRBJ2-7; 10 positions agree with TRBD1. V trimming: 4 bases; J trimming: 5 bases; junction bases outside the gene matches: 6. CDR3 length: 14 amino acids. Germline loops: CDR1 SGHRS, CDR2 YFSETQ. The CDR3 bases are TGCGCCAGCAGCCGGGGACAGGGGACCAACGAGCAGTACTTC. Its protein product is CASSRGQGTNEQYF.

Many counts were recorded for this clonotype. This rearrangement joins TRBV18 to TRBJ2-7, with TRBD1 matching over 7 bases. The V segment lost 3 bases and the J segment 3 bases; nucleotides outside the gene matches: 11. This CDR3 has 16 amino acids. The germline V gene has CDR1 KGHSH and CDR2 LQKENI. CDR3 bases: TGTGCCAGCTCACCCGGGACAGTCCCCTCCAGCTACGAGCAGTACTTC. Translation gives CASSPGTVPSSYEQYF.

The table lists this clonotype with a few counts. The chain is built from TRBV7-2 and TRBJ2-3, with D perhaps matching TRBD1 (6 bases). The CDR3 totals 15 residues. The V gene lost 1 base and the J gene lost 4 bases, with 12 bases spanning the gap. CDR1 is SGHTA and CDR2 is FQGNSA in the germline V gene. The CDR3 loop reads CASSLVFQGPDTQYF. DNA for the CDR3: TGTGCCAGCAGCTTAGTCTTTCAGGGGCCAGATACGCAGTATTTT.

At least ten counts were recorded for this clonotype. The chain uses TRBV19 and TRBJ2-2; D gene uncertain. Germline CDR1 reads LNHDA; CDR2 reads SQIVND (reference sequence). V lost 7 bases, J lost 1 base, and 10 bases lay in between. The CDR3 has 14 residues. For the CDR3, the DNA is TGTGCCAGTAAATTGGCCAGGAACACCGGGGAGCTGTTTTTT. The encoded protein is CASKLARNTGELFF.

In its sample, this clonotype was seen many times. The V and J genes are TRBV4-3 and TRBJ2-6; D is possibly TRBD1 (5 bases). V lost 0 bases and J lost 0, with 9 bases in between. The CDR3 is 17 amino acids. Germline V gives CDR1 LGHNA, CDR2 YSLEER. The CDR3 protein is CASSQEMGRSGANVLTF. DNA for the CDR3: TGCGCCAGCAGCCAAGAGATGGGGCGCTCTGGGGCCAACGTCCTGACTTTC.

The sample holds many counts of this clonotype. The chain couples TRBV24-1 to TRBJ2-1; D may be TRBD2 (6 bases). The CDR3 consists of 14 residues. With 3 bases removed from V and 6 bases from J, the gap between germline ends came to 11 bases. Germline loops: CDR1 KGHDR, CDR2 SFDVKD. The CDR3 coding sequence is TGTGCCACCAGTGATGGGAGGAATGCCAATGAGCAGTTCTTC. This sequence encodes CATSDGRNANEQFF.

Remarks on this clonotype: With a much larger clone just one base away, this may be a read error. The chain recombines TRBV28 with TRBJ1-1; D not certain. Looked up from germline, CDR1 is MDHEN and CDR2 is SYDVKM. The CDR3 consists of 13 residues. Trimming left V 7 bases short and J 10 bases short, with 19 bases between. The chain's CDR3 is CASKPSRLVAAFF. CDR3 sequence (DNA): TGTGCCAGCAAACCCTCACGGCTGGTAGCAGCTTTCTTT.

The chain uses TRBV20-1 and TRBJ2-3, with TRBD1 matching 10 bases. CDR1 is DFQATT, CDR2 SNEGSKA, per germline (reference sequence). V was pared by 7 bases and J by 7 bases, with 20 bases of the junction left unmatched. The CDR3 sequence is 17 residues long. CDR3 loop: CSGEGQGTREGLYTQYF. DNA for the CDR3: TGCAGTGGCGAGGGACAGGGGACTCGGGAGGGCCTATATACGCAGTATTTT.

This clonotype was found many times. CDR3 sequence: CASSLVASGIYNEQFF. The CDR3 DNA reads as TGTGCCAGCAGCTTGGTGGCTAGCGGGATCTACAATGAGCAGTTCTTC. The V call is TRBV5-5, the J call TRBJ2-1; TRBD2 agrees at 9 bases. With V trimmed by 0 bases and J by 3 bases, 4 bases remained unmatched. Germline assignment: CDR1 SGHKS and CDR2 YYEKEE (reference sequence). The CDR3 runs 16 residues. The variable domain in full, with the rest retrieved from reference TRBV5-5 and TRBJ2-1, is DAGVTQSPTHLIKTRGQQVTLRCSPISGHKSVSWYQQVLGQGPQFIFQYYEKEERGRGNFPDRFSARQFPNYSSELNVNALLLGDSALYLCASSLVASGIYNEQFFGPGTRLTVL.

In this sample, this clonotype turned up many times. The CDR3 here is CATSTHQETQYF. The CDR3 DNA follows: TGTGCCACCAGCACGCATCAAGAGACCCAGTACTTC. The gene calls are TRBV15 and TRBJ2-5; D is unresolved. The CDR3 is made up of 12 amino acids. V was trimmed by 4 bases and J by 2 bases, leaving 5 bases between them. The germline CDR1 and CDR2 sequences are LNHNV and YYDKDF (reference sequence).

This clonotype was seen repeatedly, ten times or more. The gene calls are TRBV23-1 and TRBJ1-6, with 11 positions matching TRBD1. TRBV23-1 is an ORF, with its function uncertain. The ends lost 4 bases at V and 9 bases at J; junction bases unmatched: 5. This CDR3 spans 15 amino acids. CDR3 region: CASSRRDRGCSPLHF. The CDR3 coding sequence is TGCGCCAGCAGTCGAAGGGACAGGGGGTGTTCACCCCTCCACTTT.